The rows below give T cell receptor beta chains drawn from one sample of a study of OX40 agonist ivuxolimab in advanced cancers. Only in-frame clones appear in the TCRdb table, and some are missing; sequencing was by immunoSEQ multiplex PCR. The sample holds 70,000 or so clones, roughly nine tenths seen once. Sequences were derived from CD4+ or CD8+ T cells sorted from blood, sampled in a trial of the OX40 agonist ivuxolimab. Receptors originate from an adult with an advanced solid tumor such as melanoma, head and neck, liver or kidney cancer. The CDR3 runs from the conserved cysteine through the conserved F or W. Fields, in order: CDR3 DNA, CDR3 protein, D gene, clone size, V gene, J gene. D genes are given only for firm matches. Expanded clones get a size class; other rows say once, few or many, or leave the size out.

CDR3nt: TGTGCCAGCAGCTTAGGTACTAGCGCCTACAATGAGCAGTTCTTC
CDR3aa: CASSLGTSAYNEQFF
d_gene: TRBD2
abundance: NA
v_gene: TRBV7-2
j_gene: TRBJ2-1

CDR3nt: TGCGCCAGCAGCAACCGACAGGGGGAAGTCACTGAAGCTTTCTTT
CDR3aa: CASSNRQGEVTEAFF
d_gene: TRBD1
abundance: NA
v_gene: TRBV4-1
j_gene: TRBJ1-1

CDR3nt: TGCGCCAGCAGTGATGCATCGGGAGGGGGCGAGCAGTACTTC
CDR3aa: CASSDASGGGEQYF
d_gene: TRBD2
abundance: NA
v_gene: TRBV10-1
j_gene: TRBJ2-7

CDR3nt: TGTGCCAGCAGCTCGGGACAGGCGACCTACAATGAGCAGTTCTTC
CDR3aa: CASSSGQATYNEQFF
d_gene: TRBD1
abundance: NA
v_gene: TRBV11-2
j_gene: TRBJ2-1

CDR3nt: TGTGCCTGGAGTGCGGACAGAGACGACACAGATACGCAGTATTTT
CDR3aa: CAWSADRDDTDTQYF
d_gene: NA
abundance: NA
v_gene: TRBV30
j_gene: TRBJ2-3

CDR3nt: TGTGCCAGCAGCTCGCCCCACCAGAAATACGAGCAGTACTTC
CDR3aa: CASSSPHQKYEQYF
d_gene: NA
abundance: NA
v_gene: TRBV13
j_gene: TRBJ2-7

CDR3nt: TGTGCCATCAGTGAGGGACAGAGTAGCAATCAGCCCCAGCATTTT
CDR3aa: CAISEGQSSNQPQHF
d_gene: NA
abundance: NA
v_gene: TRBV10-3
j_gene: TRBJ1-5

CDR3nt: TGTGCCAGCAGTCAAACCCCTTGGGTGGTTAACATTCAGTACTTC
CDR3aa: CASSQTPWVVNIQYF
d_gene: NA
abundance: NA
v_gene: TRBV28
j_gene: TRBJ2-4

CDR3nt: TGCAGCGTTGAGGGGACAGCTTACACAGATACGCAGTATTTT
CDR3aa: CSVEGTAYTDTQYF
d_gene: TRBD1
abundance: NA
v_gene: TRBV29-1
j_gene: TRBJ2-3

CDR3nt: TGTGCCAGCAGCGTACAGAGGAACACTGAAGCTTTCTTT
CDR3aa: CASSVQRNTEAFF
d_gene: NA
abundance: NA
v_gene: TRBV28
j_gene: TRBJ1-1

CDR3nt: TGTGCCAGCAGCCTATGGGGACAGGAGAACACTGAAGCTTTCTTT
CDR3aa: CASSLWGQENTEAFF
d_gene: TRBD1
abundance: NA
v_gene: TRBV11-2
j_gene: TRBJ1-1

CDR3nt: TGTGCCAGCAGCCATCGACAGGGGGCTAATGAAAAACTGTTTTTT
CDR3aa: CASSHRQGANEKLFF
d_gene: TRBD1
abundance: NA
v_gene: TRBV9
j_gene: TRBJ1-4

CDR3nt: TGCGCCAGCAGTGAGTCGTCGGAGGACGAGTCATCTGGAAACACCATATATTTT
CDR3aa: CASSESSEDESSGNTIYF
d_gene: NA
abundance: NA
v_gene: TRBV10-1
j_gene: TRBJ1-3

CDR3nt: TGTGCCAGCAGCTCCGCCTCATGGCCCGACGGGGAAAAACTGTTTTTT
CDR3aa: CASSSASWPDGEKLFF
d_gene: NA
abundance: NA
v_gene: TRBV11-2
j_gene: TRBJ1-4

CDR3nt: TGCGCCAGCAGCGAAGGACAGGGTAGCACAGATACGCAGTATTTT
CDR3aa: CASSEGQGSTDTQYF
d_gene: TRBD1
abundance: NA
v_gene: TRBV4-1
j_gene: TRBJ2-3

CDR3nt: TGCGCCAGCAGCCCAAGCCTTGGGGCGGAAAGGGTGAACACTGAAGCTTTCTTT
CDR3aa: CASSPSLGAERVNTEAFF
d_gene: NA
abundance: once
v_gene: TRBV4-1
j_gene: TRBJ1-1

CDR3nt: TGTGCCATCAGTGCTTTCTCCAAGCCACAGGGCCTCTATGGCTACACCTTC
CDR3aa: CAISAFSKPQGLYGYTF
d_gene: NA
abundance: NA
v_gene: TRBV10-3
j_gene: TRBJ1-2

CDR3nt: TGTGCCAGCAGTCTCCGTAGCCCCGGGACAGAGAGCTCCTACGAGCAGTACTTC
CDR3aa: CASSLRSPGTESSYEQYF
d_gene: TRBD1
abundance: NA
v_gene: TRBV27
j_gene: TRBJ2-7

CDR3nt: TGTGCCAGCAGCACAGGACCTCGAGGCTACACCTTC
CDR3aa: CASSTGPRGYTF
d_gene: NA
abundance: NA
v_gene: TRBV5-4
j_gene: TRBJ1-2

CDR3nt: TGTGCCAGCAGCGTAGGATTCGCGGGGGCCTACGAGCAGTACTTC
CDR3aa: CASSVGFAGAYEQYF
d_gene: TRBD2
abundance: NA
v_gene: TRBV9
j_gene: TRBJ2-7

CDR3nt: TGTGCCAGCAGCCCAGGCGGCGGGGGCTTGTACAATGAGCAGTTCTTC
CDR3aa: CASSPGGGGLYNEQFF
d_gene: NA
abundance: NA
v_gene: TRBV9
j_gene: TRBJ2-1

CDR3nt: TGTGCCAGCAGTTTAATAGGCAATGAGCAGTTCTTC
CDR3aa: CASSLIGNEQFF
d_gene: NA
abundance: few
v_gene: TRBV27
j_gene: TRBJ2-1

CDR3nt: TGTGCCACCAGCAGAGCCCAGGGGTCCACAGATACGCAGTATTTT
CDR3aa: CATSRAQGSTDTQYF
d_gene: NA
abundance: NA
v_gene: TRBV15
j_gene: TRBJ2-3

CDR3nt: TGTGCCAGCAGCGCCGGACCCAGGGGGAAGGACGAGCAGTACTTC
CDR3aa: CASSAGPRGKDEQYF
d_gene: TRBD1
abundance: NA
v_gene: TRBV7-9
j_gene: TRBJ2-7

CDR3nt: TGTGCCAGCAGCGCCCTCCAGGATGGCTACACCTTC
CDR3aa: CASSALQDGYTF
d_gene: NA
abundance: NA
v_gene: TRBV9
j_gene: TRBJ1-2

CDR3nt: TGTGCCAGCAGCTTGCCTAGCCGTACCTACAATGAGCAGTTCTTC
CDR3aa: CASSLPSRTYNEQFF
d_gene: NA
abundance: NA
v_gene: TRBV11-2
j_gene: TRBJ2-1

CDR3nt: TGTGCCAGCAGCTTAAGTACAGGGTCAACCTACAATGAGCAGTTCTTC
CDR3aa: CASSLSTGSTYNEQFF
d_gene: NA
abundance: NA
v_gene: TRBV7-7
j_gene: TRBJ2-1